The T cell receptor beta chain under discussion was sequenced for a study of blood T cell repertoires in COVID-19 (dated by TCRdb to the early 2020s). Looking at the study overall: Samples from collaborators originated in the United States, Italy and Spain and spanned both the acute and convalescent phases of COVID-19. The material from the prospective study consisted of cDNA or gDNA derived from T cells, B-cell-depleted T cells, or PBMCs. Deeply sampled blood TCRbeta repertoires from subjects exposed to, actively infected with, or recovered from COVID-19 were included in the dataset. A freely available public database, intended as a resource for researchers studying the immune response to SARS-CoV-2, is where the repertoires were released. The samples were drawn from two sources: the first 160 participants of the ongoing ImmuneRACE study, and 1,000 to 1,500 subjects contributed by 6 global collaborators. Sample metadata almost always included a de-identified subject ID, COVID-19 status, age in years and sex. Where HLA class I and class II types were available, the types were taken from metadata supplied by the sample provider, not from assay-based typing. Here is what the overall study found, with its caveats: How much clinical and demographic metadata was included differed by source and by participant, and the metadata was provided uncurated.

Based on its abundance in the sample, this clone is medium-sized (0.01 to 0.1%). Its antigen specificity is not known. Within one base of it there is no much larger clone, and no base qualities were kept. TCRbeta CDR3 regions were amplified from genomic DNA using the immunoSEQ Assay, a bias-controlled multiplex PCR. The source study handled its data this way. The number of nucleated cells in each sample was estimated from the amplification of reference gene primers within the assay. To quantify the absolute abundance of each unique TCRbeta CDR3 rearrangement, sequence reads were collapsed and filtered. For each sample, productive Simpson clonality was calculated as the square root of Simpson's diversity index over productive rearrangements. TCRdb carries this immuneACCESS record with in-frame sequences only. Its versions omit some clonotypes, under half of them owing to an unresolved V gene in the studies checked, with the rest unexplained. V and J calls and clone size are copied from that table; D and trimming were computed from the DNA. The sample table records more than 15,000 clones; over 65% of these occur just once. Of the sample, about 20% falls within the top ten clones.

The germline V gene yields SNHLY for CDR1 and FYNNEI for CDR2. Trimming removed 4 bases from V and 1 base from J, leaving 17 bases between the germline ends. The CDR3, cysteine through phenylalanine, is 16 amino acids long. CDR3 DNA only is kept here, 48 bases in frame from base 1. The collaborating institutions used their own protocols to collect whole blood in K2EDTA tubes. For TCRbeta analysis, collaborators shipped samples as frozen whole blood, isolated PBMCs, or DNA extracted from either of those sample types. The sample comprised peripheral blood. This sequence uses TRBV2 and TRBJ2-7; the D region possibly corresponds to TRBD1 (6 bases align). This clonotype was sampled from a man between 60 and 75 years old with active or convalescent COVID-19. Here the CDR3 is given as CASSGKWDTLSYEQYF. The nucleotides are TGTGCCAGCAGTGGTAAATGGGACACCCTTTCCTACGAGCAGTACTTC. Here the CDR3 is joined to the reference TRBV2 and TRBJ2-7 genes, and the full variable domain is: EPEVTQTPSHQVTQMGQEVILRCVPISNHLYFYWYRQILGQKVEFLVSFYNNEISEKSEIFDDQFSVERPDGSNFTLKIRSTKLEDSAMYFCASSGKWDTLSYEQYFGPGTRLTVT.